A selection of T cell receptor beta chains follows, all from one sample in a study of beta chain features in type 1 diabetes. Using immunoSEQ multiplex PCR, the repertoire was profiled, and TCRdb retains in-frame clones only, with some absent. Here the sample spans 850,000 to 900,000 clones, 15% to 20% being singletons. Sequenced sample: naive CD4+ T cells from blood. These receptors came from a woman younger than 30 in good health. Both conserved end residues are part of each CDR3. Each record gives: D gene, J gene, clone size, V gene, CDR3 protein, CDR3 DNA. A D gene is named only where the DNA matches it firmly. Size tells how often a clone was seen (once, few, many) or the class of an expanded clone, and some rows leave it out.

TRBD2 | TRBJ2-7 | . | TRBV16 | CASSQFAAGGPYEQYF | TGTGCCAGCAGCCAATTCGCAGCGGGAGGGCCCTACGAGCAGTACTTC
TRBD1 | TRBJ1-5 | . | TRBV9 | CAFRDRFNQPQHF | TGTGCCTTTCGGGACAGGTTCAATCAGCCCCAGCATTTT
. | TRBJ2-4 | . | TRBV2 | CASSAGNQYF | TGTGCCAGCAGTGCAGGAAATCAGTACTTC
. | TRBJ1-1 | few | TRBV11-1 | CASSGIQGTEAFF | TGTGCCAGCAGCGGAATACAGGGAACTGAAGCTTTCTTT
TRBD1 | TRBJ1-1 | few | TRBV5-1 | CASSLVRTGVTEAFF | TGCGCCAGCAGCTTGGTCCGGACAGGAGTTACTGAAGCTTTCTTT
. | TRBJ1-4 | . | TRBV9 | CASSLGFGSTNEKLFF | TGTGCCAGCAGCCTCGGGTTTGGATCAACTAATGAAAAACTGTTTTTT
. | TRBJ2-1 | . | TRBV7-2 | CASSQFGPAGDEQFF | TGTGCCAGCAGCCAATTCGGCCCTGCCGGGGATGAGCAGTTCTTC
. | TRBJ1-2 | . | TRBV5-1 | CASSLGTATYGYTF | TGCGCCAGCAGCTTGGGGACGGCGACCTATGGCTACACCTTC
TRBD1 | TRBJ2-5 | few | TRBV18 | CASSPPGQASWETQYF | TGTGCCAGCTCACCACCCGGACAGGCCTCGTGGGAGACCCAGTACTTC
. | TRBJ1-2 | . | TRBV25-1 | CASSETPGGGIYGYTF | TGTGCCAGCAGTGAGACCCCGGGTGGGGGGATCTATGGCTACACCTTC
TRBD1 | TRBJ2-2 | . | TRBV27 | CASSLYPGGRAGELFF | TGTGCCAGCAGTTTATACCCAGGGGGTAGGGCCGGGGAGCTGTTTTTT
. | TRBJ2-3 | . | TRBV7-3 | CASKGGNTDTQYF | TGTGCCAGCAAGGGCGGGAACACAGATACGCAGTATTTT
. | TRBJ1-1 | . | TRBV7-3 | CASSLQKLNTEAFF | TGTGCCAGCAGCCTACAGAAACTGAACACTGAAGCTTTCTTT
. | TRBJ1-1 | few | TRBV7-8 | CASSPWSRTDLEAFF | TGTGCCAGCAGCCCTTGGTCGAGGACCGATCTCGAAGCTTTCTTT
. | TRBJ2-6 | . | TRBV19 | CASSMWNSGANVLTF | TGTGCCAGTAGTATGTGGAACTCTGGGGCCAACGTCCTGACTTTC
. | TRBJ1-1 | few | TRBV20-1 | CSANKNTEAFF | TGCAGTGCTAACAAGAACACTGAAGCTTTCTTT
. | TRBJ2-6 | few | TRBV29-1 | CSVELYPGANVLTF | TGCAGCGTTGAACTTTACCCTGGGGCCAACGTCCTGACTTTC
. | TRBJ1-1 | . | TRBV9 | CASSEDRVGDTEAFF | TGTGCCAGCAGCGAGGATCGGGTCGGAGACACTGAAGCTTTCTTT
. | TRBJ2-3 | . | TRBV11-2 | CASSLQLATTDTQYF | TGTGCCAGCAGTTTACAACTAGCAACCACAGATACGCAGTATTTT
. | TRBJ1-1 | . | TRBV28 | CASSGHLNTEAFF | TGTGCCAGCAGCGGCCACCTAAACACTGAAGCTTTCTTT
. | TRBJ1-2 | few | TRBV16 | CASGDDRNYGYTF | TGTGCCAGCGGGGACGACAGGAACTATGGCTACACCTTC
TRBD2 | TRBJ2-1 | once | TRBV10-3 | CAISDSSGRARRSYNEQFF | TGTGCCATCAGTGATAGTAGCGGGAGGGCTCGGCGCTCCTACAATGAGCAGTTCTTC
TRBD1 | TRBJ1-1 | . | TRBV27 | CASSQRTGLVRATEAFF | TGTGCCAGCAGTCAAAGGACAGGGCTAGTCCGCGCCACTGAAGCTTTCTTT
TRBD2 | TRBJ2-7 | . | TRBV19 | CASSETSGDYEQYF | TGTGCCAGTAGTGAAACTAGCGGGGATTACGAGCAGTACTTC
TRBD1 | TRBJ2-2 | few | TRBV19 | CASTQGAGGELFF | TGTGCCAGTACCCAGGGGGCTGGCGGGGAGCTGTTTTTT
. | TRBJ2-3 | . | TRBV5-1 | CASSLGLGAYTDTQYF | TGCGCCAGCAGCTTGGGATTAGGGGCATACACAGATACGCAGTATTTT
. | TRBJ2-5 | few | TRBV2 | CASTNGGWETQYF | TGTGCCAGCACCAACGGGGGTTGGGAGACCCAGTACTTC
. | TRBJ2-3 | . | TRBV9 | CASSAISTDTQYF | TGTGCCAGCAGCGCAATTAGCACGGATACGCAGTATTTT
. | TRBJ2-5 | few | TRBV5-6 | CASSWAMETQYF | TGTGCCAGCAGCTGGGCAATGGAGACCCAGTACTTC
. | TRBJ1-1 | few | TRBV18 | CASSLLLQGNTEAFF | TGTGCCAGCTCATTGCTCCTACAAGGGAACACTGAAGCTTTCTTT
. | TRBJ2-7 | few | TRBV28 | CASSFEGGEQYF | TGTGCCAGCAGTTTCGAAGGGGGCGAGCAGTACTTC
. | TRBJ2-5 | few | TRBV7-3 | CASSLTNQETQYF | TGTGCCAGCAGCTTAACTAACCAAGAGACCCAGTACTTC
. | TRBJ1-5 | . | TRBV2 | CASAMGFGNQPQHF | TGTGCCAGCGCGATGGGGTTTGGCAATCAGCCCCAGCATTTT
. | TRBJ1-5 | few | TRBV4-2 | CASSQDPLGNQPQHF | TGTGCCAGCAGCCAAGATCCGTTGGGCAATCAGCCCCAGCATTTT
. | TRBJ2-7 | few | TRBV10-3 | CAISELAWEQYF | TGTGCCATCAGTGAGTTAGCGTGGGAGCAGTACTTC
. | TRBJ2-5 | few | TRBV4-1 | CASSQGFRGFAETQYF | TGCGCCAGCAGCCAAGGGTTCCGGGGGTTCGCAGAGACCCAGTACTTC
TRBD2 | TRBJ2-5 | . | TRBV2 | CASQAGGLAYETQYF | TGTGCCAGCCAAGCGGGGGGACTAGCTTACGAGACCCAGTACTTC
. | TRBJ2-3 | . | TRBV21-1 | CASSGTGNRPSTDTQYF | TGTGCCAGCAGCGGGACAGGAAACAGACCTAGCACAGATACGCAGTATTTT
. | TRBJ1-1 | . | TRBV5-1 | CASSPRTVSAEAFF | TGCGCCAGCAGCCCAAGGACAGTTTCCGCTGAAGCTTTCTTT
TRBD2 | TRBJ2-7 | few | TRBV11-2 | CASSFVGLAYEQYF | TGTGCCAGCAGCTTCGTGGGACTAGCCTACGAGCAGTACTTC
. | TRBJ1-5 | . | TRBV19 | CASSSVGNQPQHF | TGTGCCAGTAGTAGTGTTGGCAATCAGCCCCAGCATTTT
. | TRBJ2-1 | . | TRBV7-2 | CASNEQFF | TGTGCCAGCAATGAGCAGTTCTTC
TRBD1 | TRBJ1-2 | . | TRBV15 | CATSRRTRGLDGYTF | TGTGCCACCAGCAGACGCACCAGGGGGTTAGATGGCTACACCTTC
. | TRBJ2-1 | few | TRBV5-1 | CASSLGGPSGQGNEQFF | TGCGCCAGCAGCTTGGGGGGTCCGTCAGGGCAGGGGAATGAGCAGTTCTTC
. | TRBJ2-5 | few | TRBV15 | CATSRAPGGQETQYF | TGTGCCACCAGCAGAGCCCCTGGGGGCCAAGAGACCCAGTACTTC
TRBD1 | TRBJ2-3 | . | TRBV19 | CASSPRTGVTDTQYF | TGTGCCAGTAGTCCTCGGACAGGGGTGACAGATACGCAGTATTTT
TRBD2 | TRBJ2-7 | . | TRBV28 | CASLLAGVDEQYF | TGTGCCAGCCTTCTAGCGGGAGTGGACGAGCAGTACTTC
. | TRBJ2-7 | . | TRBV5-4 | CASSWDSSISSYEQYF | TGTGCCAGCAGCTGGGATTCATCAATTAGCTCCTACGAGCAGTACTTC
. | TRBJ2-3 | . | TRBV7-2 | CASSLRKTTDTQYF | TGTGCCAGCAGCTTAAGAAAAACCACAGATACGCAGTATTTT
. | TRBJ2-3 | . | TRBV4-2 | CASSQVGTRDTQYF | TGTGCCAGCAGCCAAGTGGGAACAAGAGATACGCAGTATTTT
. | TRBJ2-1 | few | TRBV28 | CASSAPGRRLEQFF | TGTGCCAGCAGTGCCCCCGGGAGACGCCTTGAGCAGTTCTTC
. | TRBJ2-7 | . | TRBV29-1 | CSVGPGLYEQYF | TGCAGCGTTGGACCGGGATTGTACGAGCAGTACTTC
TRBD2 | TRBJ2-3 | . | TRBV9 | CASAKTSGSTDTQYF | TGTGCCAGCGCTAAGACTAGCGGGAGCACAGATACGCAGTATTTT
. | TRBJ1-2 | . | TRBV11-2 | CASSLNGAGGVYSYTF | TGTGCCAGCAGCTTAAATGGGGCCGGAGGGGTATATAGCTACACCTTC
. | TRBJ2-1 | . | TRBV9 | CASSLGPVVLNEQFF | TGTGCCAGCAGCCTGGGCCCCGTAGTATTGAATGAGCAGTTCTTC
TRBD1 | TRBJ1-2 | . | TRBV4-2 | CASSQRQGLGYGYTF | TGTGCCAGCAGCCAAAGACAGGGTTTGGGCTATGGCTACACCTTC
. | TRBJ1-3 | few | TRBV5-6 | CASSFKRRATGNTIYF | TGTGCCAGCAGCTTCAAACGCAGGGCCACTGGAAACACCATATATTTT